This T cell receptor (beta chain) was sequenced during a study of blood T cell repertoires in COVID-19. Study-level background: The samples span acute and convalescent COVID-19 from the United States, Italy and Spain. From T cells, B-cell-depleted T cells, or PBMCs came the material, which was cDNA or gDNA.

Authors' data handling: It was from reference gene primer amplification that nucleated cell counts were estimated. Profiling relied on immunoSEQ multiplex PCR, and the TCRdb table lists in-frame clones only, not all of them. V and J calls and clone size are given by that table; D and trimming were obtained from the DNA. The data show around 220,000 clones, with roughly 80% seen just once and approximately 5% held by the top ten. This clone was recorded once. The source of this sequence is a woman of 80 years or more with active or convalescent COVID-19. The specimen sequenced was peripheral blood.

CDR3 in DNA: TGTGCCAGCAGTCAGCAGGGAAGAGTCTATGGCTACACCTTC. It specifies CASSQQGRVYGYTF. The rearrangement joins TRBV28 to TRBJ1-2, with D possibly matching TRBD1 (5 bases). Germline assignment: CDR1 MDHEN and CDR2 SYDVKM. V lost 5 bases, J lost 4 bases, and 14 bases lay in between. This CDR3 spans 14 amino acids.